These T cell receptor beta chains were read from a single sample in a study of CD4 T cells in relation to SARS-CoV-2 and coronaviruses. No antigen has been assigned to these receptors. Using immunoSEQ multiplex PCR, the repertoire was profiled, and TCRdb retains in-frame clones only, with some absent. Of about 26,000 clones listed, just under 75% are singletons. Input material: CD4+ T cells from PBMCs, cultured in vitro. These receptors came from a human donor in good health. CDR3s include the opening cysteine and the closing phenylalanine or tryptophan. A D gene is named only where the DNA matches it firmly. The listing skips clone size in some rows; elsewhere it reads once, few, many or a size class.

V: TRBV5-1
J: TRBJ2-2
size: once
D: TRBD1
CDR3: CASSNPGTGGDGELFF
DNA: TGCGCCAGCAGCAACCCCGGGACAGGGGGAGACGGGGAGCTGTTTTTT

V: TRBV11-2
J: TRBJ1-2
size: .
D: TRBD1
CDR3: CASNPLTGTGRGDGYTF
DNA: TGTGCCAGCAACCCGTTGACCGGGACAGGGAGGGGAGATGGCTACACCTTC

V: TRBV2
J: TRBJ1-2
size: .
D: .
CDR3: CASSEGTNLNYGYTF
DNA: TGTGCCAGCAGTGAGGGAACAAACTTAAACTATGGCTACACCTTC

V: TRBV7-9
J: TRBJ2-6
size: .
D: TRBD1
CDR3: CASSPPGQGSSGANVLTF
DNA: TGTGCCAGCAGCCCCCCGGGACAGGGGAGCTCTGGGGCCAACGTCCTGACTTTC

V: TRBV2
J: TRBJ1-1
size: .
D: .
CDR3: CASSAPSIWGTEAFF
DNA: TGTGCCAGCAGTGCCCCCTCGATTTGGGGAACTGAAGCTTTCTTT

V: TRBV19
J: TRBJ2-1
size: .
D: .
CDR3: CASRRSGGLENEQFF
DNA: TGTGCCAGTAGGCGCTCGGGGGGCCTCGAGAATGAGCAGTTCTTC

V: TRBV2
J: TRBJ1-5
size: .
D: .
CDR3: CASSEGQGHNQPQHF
DNA: TGTGCCAGCAGTGAAGGTCAGGGCCACAATCAGCCCCAGCATTTT

V: TRBV6-2/TRBV6-3
J: TRBJ1-1
size: .
D: TRBD1
CDR3: CASRYRDRGLRFLVLSEAFF
DNA: TGTGCCAGCAGGTACCGGGACAGGGGACTCCGTTTCTTGGTATTGTCTGAAGCTTTCTTT

V: TRBV5-1
J: TRBJ2-5
size: .
D: .
CDR3: CASSLRSLGETQYF
DNA: TGCGCCAGCAGCTTACGTTCCCTCGGGGAGACCCAGTACTTC

V: TRBV10-3
J: TRBJ1-2
size: .
D: .
CDR3: CAMTMRENYGYTF
DNA: TGTGCCATGACGATGCGGGAGAACTATGGCTACACCTTC

V: TRBV27
J: TRBJ2-1
size: .
D: TRBD2
CDR3: CASSLTSGSSYNEQFF
DNA: TGTGCCAGCAGTTTAACTAGCGGGAGCTCCTACAATGAGCAGTTCTTC

V: TRBV2
J: TRBJ1-1
size: .
D: .
CDR3: CASSEARRNTEAFF
DNA: TGTGCCAGCAGTGAAGCAAGGAGGAACACTGAAGCTTTCTTT

V: TRBV5-1
J: TRBJ2-5
size: once
D: .
CDR3: CASSLEGGQQETQYF
DNA: TGCGCCAGCAGCTTGGAGGGGGGACAGCAAGAGACCCAGTACTTC

V: TRBV11-3
J: TRBJ2-7
size: .
D: .
CDR3: CASSASGAGSYEQYF
DNA: TGTGCCAGCAGCGCCTCAGGCGCAGGCTCCTACGAGCAGTACTTC

V: TRBV5-4
J: TRBJ1-2
size: few
D: TRBD1
CDR3: CASSSDRDSYGYTF
DNA: TGTGCCAGCAGCTCCGACAGGGACTCCTATGGCTACACCTTC

V: TRBV6-2/TRBV6-3
J: TRBJ2-1
size: .
D: .
CDR3: CASSGMTGYNEQFF
DNA: TGTGCCAGCAGTGGGATGACAGGTTACAATGAGCAGTTCTTC

V: TRBV5-4
J: TRBJ1-1
size: .
D: TRBD1
CDR3: CASSPGTGGLNTEAFF
DNA: TGTGCCAGCAGCCCCGGGACAGGGGGCCTGAACACTGAAGCTTTCTTT

V: TRBV18
J: TRBJ1-2
size: few
D: TRBD1
CDR3: CASSPYRDRGVKGYTF
DNA: TGTGCCAGCTCACCCTATCGGGACAGGGGAGTAAAGGGCTACACCTTC

V: TRBV6-4
J: TRBJ1-1
size: .
D: .
CDR3: CASSEQLNTEAFF
DNA: TGTGCCAGCAGTGAGCAGCTGAACACTGAAGCTTTCTTT

V: TRBV5-6
J: TRBJ2-7
size: .
D: TRBD2
CDR3: CASSRTSGKTNEQYF
DNA: TGTGCCAGCAGTCGGACTAGCGGGAAGACGAACGAGCAGTACTTC

V: TRBV11-2
J: TRBJ2-7
size: .
D: .
CDR3: CASSLVGSEQYF
DNA: TGTGCCAGCAGCTTAGTGGGGTCCGAGCAGTACTTC

V: TRBV19
J: TRBJ1-3
size: few
D: .
CDR3: CASSIDLTGISGNTIYF
DNA: TGTGCCAGTAGTATAGATCTAACAGGAATCTCTGGAAACACCATATATTTT

V: TRBV7-2
J: TRBJ2-7
size: .
D: .
CDR3: CASSSGQIYEAYEQYF
DNA: TGTGCCAGCAGCTCAGGACAGATATATGAGGCCTACGAGCAGTACTTC

V: TRBV18
J: TRBJ2-1
size: .
D: TRBD2
CDR3: CASQMGLAGGGEQFF
DNA: TGTGCCAGTCAGATGGGACTAGCGGGAGGAGGTGAGCAGTTCTTC

V: TRBV6-4
J: TRBJ2-7
size: .
D: TRBD2
CDR3: CASSDSILLAGGSYEQYF
DNA: TGTGCCAGCAGTGACTCGATATTACTAGCGGGAGGGTCCTACGAGCAGTACTTC

V: TRBV10-2
J: TRBJ2-3
size: .
D: TRBD2
CDR3: CASSESLSARGTQYF
DNA: TGCGCCAGCAGTGAGTCTCTGTCTGCGCGGGGGACGCAGTATTTT

V: TRBV29-1
J: TRBJ2-3
size: .
D: TRBD2
CDR3: CSVEVGSGSITDTQYF
DNA: TGCAGCGTTGAAGTAGGTAGCGGGAGTATTACAGATACGCAGTATTTT

V: TRBV27
J: TRBJ2-1
size: .
D: .
CDR3: CASSLRTYNEQFF
DNA: TGTGCCAGCAGTTTAAGGACCTACAATGAGCAGTTCTTC

V: TRBV11-2
J: TRBJ2-5
size: .
D: TRBD1
CDR3: CASSLGLATGHLKETQYF
DNA: TGTGCCAGCAGCTTGGGTCTGGCGACAGGGCATCTCAAAGAGACCCAGTACTTC

V: TRBV5-1
J: TRBJ1-1
size: few
D: .
CDR3: CASSLGWNTEAFF
DNA: TGCGCCAGCAGCTTGGGGTGGAACACTGAAGCTTTCTTT

V: TRBV6-6
J: TRBJ2-5
size: few
D: TRBD1
CDR3: CASSYVPTGGETQYF
DNA: TGTGCCAGCAGTTACGTCCCGACAGGGGGAGAGACCCAGTACTTC

V: TRBV6-4
J: TRBJ1-5
size: .
D: .
CDR3: CASSRNFDQPQHF
DNA: TGTGCCAGCTCCAGGAACTTCGATCAGCCCCAGCATTTT

V: TRBV5-3
J: TRBJ2-7
size: .
D: .
CDR3: CARRHSRTNSYEQYF
DNA: TGTGCCAGAAGGCATTCCAGGACCAACTCCTACGAGCAGTACTTC

V: TRBV5-1
J: TRBJ2-7
size: once
D: TRBD2
CDR3: CASSLDLAGGREQYF
DNA: TGCGCCAGCAGCTTGGACCTAGCGGGAGGACGCGAGCAGTACTTC

V: TRBV23-1
J: TRBJ1-2
size: few
D: .
CDR3: CASSQHGGGYTF
DNA: TGCGCCAGCAGTCAACACGGGGGAGGCTACACCTTC

V: TRBV4-3
J: TRBJ1-2
size: .
D: .
CDR3: CASSQEGTRGSYGYTF
DNA: TGCGCCAGCAGCCAAGAAGGGACTCGAGGTAGCTATGGCTACACCTTC

V: TRBV7-6
J: TRBJ2-2
size: few
D: .
CDR3: CASSLRGSGTRNTGELFF
DNA: TGTGCCAGCAGCTTAAGGGGATCCGGGACAAGGAACACCGGGGAGCTGTTTTTT

V: TRBV7-6
J: TRBJ1-5
size: .
D: TRBD1
CDR3: CASSLGLTTGPNQPQHF
DNA: TGTGCCAGCAGCTTAGGTCTGACGACAGGGCCAAATCAGCCCCAGCATTTT

V: TRBV7-4
J: TRBJ2-3
size: .
D: .
CDR3: CASSLGGAGGTDTQYF
DNA: TGTGCCAGCAGCTTAGGGGGGGCGGGTGGCACAGATACGCAGTATTTT

V: TRBV18
J: TRBJ1-5
size: .
D: .
CDR3: CASSPHADSNQPQHF
DNA: TGTGCCAGCTCACCACACGCAGATAGCAATCAGCCCCAGCATTTT

V: TRBV6-2/TRBV6-3
J: TRBJ2-7
size: .
D: TRBD2
CDR3: CASSTSPLHRTRRKSSYEQYF
DNA: TGTGCCAGCAGTACCTCTCCATTACACCGGACTAGAAGGAAGAGCTCCTACGAGCAGTACTTC

V: TRBV19
J: TRBJ1-2
size: once
D: TRBD1
CDR3: CASSYRNRDRGLGYTF
DNA: TGTGCCAGTAGTTACAGGAACCGGGACAGGGGGCTTGGCTACACCTTC

V: TRBV4-2
J: TRBJ1-2
size: .
D: TRBD1
CDR3: CASSQEVWDRVSGYTF
DNA: TGTGCCAGCAGCCAAGAAGTGTGGGACAGGGTTTCTGGCTACACCTTC

V: TRBV29-1
J: TRBJ2-2
size: few
D: .
CDR3: CSVGGAGELFF
DNA: TGCAGCGTTGGAGGGGCCGGGGAGCTGTTTTTT

V: TRBV4-3
J: TRBJ2-5
size: .
D: .
CDR3: CASSTRLGSQETQYF
DNA: TGCGCCAGCAGCACGCGGCTGGGTTCACAAGAGACCCAGTACTTC

V: TRBV21-1
J: TRBJ1-5
size: .
D: .
CDR3: CASSKAGTGSPRRGNQPQHF
DNA: TGTGCCAGCAGCAAAGCCGGGACAGGGTCCCCTCGGAGGGGCAATCAGCCCCAGCATTTT

V: TRBV19
J: TRBJ1-2
size: few
D: .
CDR3: CASSRAELLPLHGYTF
DNA: TGTGCCAGTAGTAGGGCAGAACTCCTACCCCTCCATGGCTACACCTTC

V: TRBV6-5
J: TRBJ1-1
size: few
D: .
CDR3: CASSYSSPGRGTEAFF
DNA: TGTGCCAGCAGTTACTCGAGTCCAGGGCGGGGCACTGAAGCTTTCTTT

V: TRBV5-1
J: TRBJ2-7
size: few
D: .
CDR3: CASSQTQPGVNEQYF
DNA: TGCGCCAGCAGCCAAACCCAGCCAGGGGTAAACGAGCAGTACTTC

V: TRBV6-2/TRBV6-3
J: TRBJ1-2
size: .
D: .
CDR3: CASSWTRPYGYTF
DNA: TGTGCCAGCAGTTGGACACGTCCCTATGGCTACACCTTC

V: TRBV6-5
J: TRBJ1-5
size: once
D: TRBD1
CDR3: CAGGKDRTNQPQHF
DNA: TGTGCCGGGGGCAAGGACAGGACCAATCAGCCCCAGCATTTT

V: TRBV10-3
J: TRBJ2-7
size: once
D: TRBD1
CDR3: CAISETGTVPYEQYF
DNA: TGTGCCATCAGTGAAACCGGGACAGTTCCCTACGAGCAGTACTTC

V: TRBV6-4
J: TRBJ2-5
size: .
D: .
CDR3: CASSDQPPGIPPQETQYF
DNA: TGTGCCAGCAGTGACCAACCTCCCGGGATTCCACCCCAAGAGACCCAGTACTTC

V: TRBV5-1
J: TRBJ1-1
size: .
D: TRBD1
CDR3: CASSLLGQGALNTEAFF
DNA: TGCGCCAGCAGCTTGTTGGGACAGGGGGCTTTGAACACTGAAGCTTTCTTT